Shown below are 2 T cell receptor beta chains from a single sample sequenced in a study of immune characterization of retroperitoneal liposarcoma. TCRdb processed the PCR reads anew with MiXCR; each CDR3 protein has one entry. Seen here are about 10,000 distinct CDR3 sequences, approximately 24% observed once, and the top ten hold 15% to 20%. Material for sequencing was blood. Receptors were obtained from a male donor with retroperitoneal liposarcoma.

This clonotype is deemed medium-sized (0.01 to 0.1%). V gene TRBV6-1 combines with J gene TRBJ1-6; D is undetermined. CDR1 and CDR2 from the germline V gene are MNHNS and SASEGT. CDR3 length: 15 amino acids. V lost 6 bases and J lost 0, with 9 bases in between. DNA for the CDR3: TGTGCCAGCAGCCAGCAGAGCTCCTATAATTCACCCCTCCACTTT. It is translated as CASSQQSSYNSPLHF.

This clonotype came up many times. V usage is TRBV12-5 and J usage is TRBJ2-5; the match to TRBD2 covers 10 bases. Germline CDR1 reads LGHNT; CDR2 reads FRNRAP. The J segment lost 5 bases and the V segment lost 2 bases, leaving 2 bases of the junction unmatched. The CDR3 sequence is 14 residues long. The DNA of the CDR3 is TGTGCTAGTGGTTTGAATAGCGGGAGGGAGACCCAGTACTTC. It specifies CASGLNSGRETQYF.